This paragraph covers one T cell receptor (beta chain) sequence. This clone's antigen is unknown. No quality values exist for individual bases; no much larger clone is one base distant. There are 13 amino acids in the CDR3, from cysteine to phenylalanine inclusive. Kept here is only the CDR3 DNA, which spans 39 bases and is read in frame from base 1. In the germline V gene, CDR1 corresponds to SGHDT and CDR2 to YYEEEE. Trimming removed 2 bases from V and 6 bases from J, leaving 12 bases between the germline ends. The source of the sample is a study of a mutant IDH1 vaccine in newly diagnosed glioma (dated by TCRdb to the early 2020s). Regarding the study in general: Across visits V03 through V10, patients got a total of eight vaccinations, given in weeks 1, 3, 5, 7, 11, 15, 19 and 23. Vaccination began 4-6 weeks after radiotherapy alone, or alongside temozolomide cycles in the chemotherapy-containing groups. Of the 32 patients who were treated, about 62% were male and 37.5% were female, and the mean age was about 40 years. Prior to enrollment, patients had been given standard therapy consisting of radiotherapy alone, temozolomide alone, or radiochemotherapy with temozolomide, with the combination given to most patients. Peripheral blood was collected at six visits: V03 (baseline), V05, V07, V10, V12 and V13. For exploratory analyses, longitudinal TCRB deep sequencing was carried out in about 25 treated patients wherever samples were available.

Explained via the paper, the time point label denotes: week 11, during vaccination. Each vaccine dose, consisting of 300 ug of a 20-mer mutant IDH1 peptide in Montanide, was administered subcutaneously with topical imiquimod. Donors had newly diagnosed WHO grade 3 or 4 IDH1-mutant astrocytomas with loss of nuclear ATRX. The samples were drawn from NOA16, a multicentre, single-arm, open-label phase I trial in Germany that tested a mutant IDH1 peptide vaccine in humans for the first time. Genomic DNA for TCRB sequencing was extracted from EDTA blood using the DNeasy Blood and Tissue Kit. Libraries came from the immunoSEQ multiplex PCR assay. The hsTCRB Kit was used according to the manufacturer's protocol to amplify rearranged TCR beta chain sequences. Sequencing of TCRB libraries was carried out on an Illumina MiSeq. Per the source publication's procedure: The kit vendor's proprietary platform handled demultiplexing, trimming and gene mapping. Sourced from immuneACCESS, this table was stored by TCRdb with only in-frame sequences that have V and J called. A share of the clones is absent; for the studies checked, an unresolved V gene accounts for under half, and the remainder has no known explanation. The V and J calls and clone size were taken over from that table, and D and trimming were inferred from the DNA. A total of 100,000 to 150,000 clones appear in this sample, around four fifths of them only once. The top ten hold under 7% of the sample.

Beyond this particular receptor, the publication reports: Pseudoprogression seemed to be unrelated to changes in the top peripheral T cell clonotypes found by TCRB sequencing. Across multiple MHC alleles, vaccine-induced immune responses were seen in more than 90% of patients. Selection of PBMC samples for TCRB deep sequencing was based on availability. The authors noted that analyses of patient blood samples could not be reproduced because of sample limitations.

Here the chain combines TRBV5-6 and TRBJ2-7; the D gene cannot be named for sure. This receptor was identified in a man aged 40-55 years with glioma. The sample consisted of PBMCs, taken from a glioma patient whose treatment included an IDH1 peptide vaccine. In nucleotide form, the sequence is TGTGCCAGCAGCTTTGACGATAAGGGCGAGCAGTACTTC. This translates into CASSFDDKGEQYF.